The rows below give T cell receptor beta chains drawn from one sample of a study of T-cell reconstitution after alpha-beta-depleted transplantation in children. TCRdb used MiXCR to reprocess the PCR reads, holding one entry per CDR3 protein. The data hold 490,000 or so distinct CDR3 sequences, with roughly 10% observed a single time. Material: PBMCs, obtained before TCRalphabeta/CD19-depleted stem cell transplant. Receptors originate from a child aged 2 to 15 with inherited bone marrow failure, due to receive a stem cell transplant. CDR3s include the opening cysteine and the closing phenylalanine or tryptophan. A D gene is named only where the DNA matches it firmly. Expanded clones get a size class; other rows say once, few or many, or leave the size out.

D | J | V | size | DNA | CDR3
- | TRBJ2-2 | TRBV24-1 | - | TGTGCCACCAGTGGCACAACAGGGGAGGAGGCCGGGGAGCTGTTTTTT | CATSGTTGEEAGELFF
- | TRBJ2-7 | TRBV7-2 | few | TGTGCCAGCAGCTTAGTTTTTGCGGGTCCGGCGCAGTACTTC | CASSLVFAGPAQYF
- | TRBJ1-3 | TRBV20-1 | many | TGCAGTGCTAACCACGGAAACACCATATATTTT | CSANHGNTIYF
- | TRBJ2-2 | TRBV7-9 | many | TGTGCCAGCAGCCCCCCCCGACTGGGGCTGTTTTTT | CASSPPRLGLFF
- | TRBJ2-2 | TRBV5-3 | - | TGTGCCAGGACCCGGGAGTGCACCGGGGAGCTGTTTTTT | CARTRECTGELFF
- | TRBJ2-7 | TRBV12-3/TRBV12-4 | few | TGTGCCAGCAGCCGACAGGTTCAAGACGAGCAGTACTTC | CASSRQVQDEQYF
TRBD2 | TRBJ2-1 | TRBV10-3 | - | TGTGCCATTCAGGAGAGACTAGCGGAGAATGAGCAGTTCTTC | CAIQERLAENEQFF
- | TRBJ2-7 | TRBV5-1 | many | TGCGCCAGCAGCTTGGTAAATCCGGGCTCCTACGAGCAGTACTTC | CASSLVNPGSYEQYF
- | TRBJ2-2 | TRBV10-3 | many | TGTGCCATCAGTGAAGGGGCGTTCACCGGGGAGCTGTTTTTT | CAISEGAFTGELFF
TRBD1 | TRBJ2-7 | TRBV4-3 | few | TGCGCCAGCAGCCAAGAGAGGGGGCTGGTGCAGTACTTC | CASSQERGLVQYF
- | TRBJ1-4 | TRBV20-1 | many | TGCAGTGCTTTCGGGGGGCAAACTAATGAAAAACTGTTTTTT | CSAFGGQTNEKLFF
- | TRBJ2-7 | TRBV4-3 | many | TGCGCCAGCAGCCAAGAACCCCGGACGAGAGAGCAGTACTTC | CASSQEPRTREQYF
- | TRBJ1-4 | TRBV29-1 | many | TGCAGCGTTGAAGGGGGCGCGGGGTCCCTGGAAAAACTGTTTTTT | CSVEGGAGSLEKLFF
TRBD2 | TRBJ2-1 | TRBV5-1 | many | TGCGCCAGCAGCTTGGCGGGACTAGCGGTTAATGAGCAGTTCTTC | CASSLAGLAVNEQFF
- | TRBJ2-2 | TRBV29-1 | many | TGCAGCGGCCGAGGGGCGATCACCGGGGAGCTGTTTTTT | CSGRGAITGELFF
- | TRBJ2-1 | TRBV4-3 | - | TGCGCCAGCAGCCAAGATCCAGGGTTCATCAACACACACAATGAGCAGTTCTTC | CASSQDPGFINTHNEQFF
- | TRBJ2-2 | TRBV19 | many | TGTGCCAGTAGTTCATTTACCGCGAGGGAGCTGTTTTTT | CASSSFTARELFF
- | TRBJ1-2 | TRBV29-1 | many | TGCAGCGTTGTCCTCGAGGGAAACTATGGCTACACCTTC | CSVVLEGNYGYTF
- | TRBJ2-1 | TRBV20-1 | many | TGCAGTGCTAGAGATTGGAAAGACTCCTACAATGAGCAGTTCTTC | CSARDWKDSYNEQFF
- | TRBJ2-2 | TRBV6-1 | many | TGTGCCCTGGCCGGCAGCGGAGAGGCCGGGGAGCTGTTTTTT | CALAGSGEAGELFF